This section outlines one T cell receptor (beta chain) sequence together with its context. Its antigen is currently unknown. This record belongs to a study of shared clonotypes between healthy human individuals. Study-wide background: Three plates were used per donor for CD4 naive, three for CD4 memory, two for CD8 naive and one for CD8 memory. Findings and caveats of the study: There were few donors, and this limited the genetic and exposure-history diversity represented. As a rule, naive subsets had a larger estimated richness than memory subsets.

Assay: immunoSEQ multiplex PCR; the TCRdb copy retains only in-frame clones and omits some. The sample consists of roughly 890,000 clones, 90% to 95% of them appearing once. The CDR3 totals 15 residues. The germline gives CDR1 PRHDT, CDR2 FYEKMQ (reference sequence). Trimming cost V 5 bases and J 4 bases, with 15 bases left between them. The naive CD8 fraction comprised CD45RO-negative cells positively selected for CCR7 and excluded terminally differentiated effector memory CD45RA+ cells. Within Nashville, Tennessee resided all donors, each a Caucasian adult. What was sequenced was naive CD8+ T cells sorted from blood. The rearrangement links TRBV13 to TRBJ2-1; a possible D gene is TRBD1 (7 bases). The sequence was collected from a man younger than 40 in good health. Here the CDR3 DNA reads TGTGCCAGCAGCCCCCGGACAGGAGGGTACAATGAGCAGTTCTTC. This sequence encodes CASSPRTGGYNEQFF.